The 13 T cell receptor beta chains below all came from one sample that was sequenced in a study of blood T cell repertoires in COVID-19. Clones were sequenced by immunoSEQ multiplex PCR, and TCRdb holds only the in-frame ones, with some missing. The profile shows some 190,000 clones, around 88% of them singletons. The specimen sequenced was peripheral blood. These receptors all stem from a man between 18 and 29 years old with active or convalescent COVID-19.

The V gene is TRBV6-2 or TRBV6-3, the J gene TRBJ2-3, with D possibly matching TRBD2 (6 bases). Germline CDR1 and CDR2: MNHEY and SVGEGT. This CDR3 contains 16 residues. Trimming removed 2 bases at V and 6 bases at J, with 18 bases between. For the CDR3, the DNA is TGTGCCAGCAGTTACCCTCCGGGACTTGGCTTGGATACGCAGTATTTT. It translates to CASSYPPGLGLDTQYF.

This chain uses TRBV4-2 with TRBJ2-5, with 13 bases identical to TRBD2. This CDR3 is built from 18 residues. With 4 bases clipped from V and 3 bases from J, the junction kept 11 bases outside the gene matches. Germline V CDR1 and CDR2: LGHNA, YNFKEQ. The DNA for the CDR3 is TGTGCCAGCAGCCCGGAACTAGCGGGAGGGAGAAGTAAAGAGACCCAGTACTTC. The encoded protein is CASSPELAGGRSKETQYF.

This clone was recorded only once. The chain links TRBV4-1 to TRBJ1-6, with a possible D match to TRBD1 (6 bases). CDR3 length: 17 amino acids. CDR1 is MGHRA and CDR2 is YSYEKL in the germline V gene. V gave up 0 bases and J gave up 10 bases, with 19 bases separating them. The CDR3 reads CASSQERGLEIWSPLHF. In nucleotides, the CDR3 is TGCGCCAGCAGCCAAGAGCGGGGGCTGGAAATTTGGTCACCCCTCCACTTT.

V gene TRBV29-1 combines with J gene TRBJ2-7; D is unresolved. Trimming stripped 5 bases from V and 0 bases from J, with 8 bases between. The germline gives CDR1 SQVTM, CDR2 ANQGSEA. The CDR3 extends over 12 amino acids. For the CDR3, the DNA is TGCAGCGTTACCTCCAGCTCCTACGAGCAGTACTTC. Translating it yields CSVTSSSYEQYF.

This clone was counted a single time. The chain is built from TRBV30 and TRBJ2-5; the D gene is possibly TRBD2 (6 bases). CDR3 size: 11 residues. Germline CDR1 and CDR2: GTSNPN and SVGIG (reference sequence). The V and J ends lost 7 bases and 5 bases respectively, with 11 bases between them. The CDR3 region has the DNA TGTGCCTACTTTCGGGGGGAGACCCAGTACTTC. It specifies CAYFRGETQYF.

The CDR3 DNA is TGTGCCAGCAGCTTCGGCGGAACCTACGAGCAGTACTTC. Protein: CASSFGGTYEQYF. This rearrangement joins TRBV5-4 to TRBJ2-7, with D uncertain. There are 13 residues in the CDR3. Per germline, CDR1 SGHNT and CDR2 YYREEE (reference sequence). V was trimmed by 2 bases and J by 2 bases, leaving 8 bases between them.

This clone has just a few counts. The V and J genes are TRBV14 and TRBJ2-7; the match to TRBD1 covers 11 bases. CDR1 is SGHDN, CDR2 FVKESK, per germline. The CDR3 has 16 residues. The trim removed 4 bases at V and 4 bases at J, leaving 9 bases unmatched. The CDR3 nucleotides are TGTGCCAGCAGCCTAGGACAGGGGGCGATGCGGTACGAGCAGTACTTC. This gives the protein CASSLGQGAMRYEQYF.

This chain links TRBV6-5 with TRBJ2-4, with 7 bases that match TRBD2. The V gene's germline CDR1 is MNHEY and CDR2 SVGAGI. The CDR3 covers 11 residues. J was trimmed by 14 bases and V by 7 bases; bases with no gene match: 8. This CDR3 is CASMDGRMEYF. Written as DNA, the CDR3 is TGTGCCAGCATGGACGGGAGGATGGAGTACTTC.

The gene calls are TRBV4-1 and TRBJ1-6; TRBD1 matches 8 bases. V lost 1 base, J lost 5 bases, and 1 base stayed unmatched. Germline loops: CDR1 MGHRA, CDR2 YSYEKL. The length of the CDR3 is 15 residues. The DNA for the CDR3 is TGCGCCAGCAGCCAAGCAGGGGGCAATAATTCACCCCTCCACTTT. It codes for CASSQAGGNNSPLHF.

CDR3 sequence (DNA): TGTGCCACCAGGGCCGGGACAGGGACCAATCAGCCCCAGCATTTT. It specifies CATRAGTGTNQPQHF. The chain links TRBV15 to TRBJ1-5; 9 bases are shared with TRBD1. The CDR3 extends over 15 amino acids. Trimming cost V 6 bases and J 3 bases; bases outside gene matches: 6. Per the germline V gene, CDR1 is LNHNV and CDR2 is YYDKDF (reference sequence).

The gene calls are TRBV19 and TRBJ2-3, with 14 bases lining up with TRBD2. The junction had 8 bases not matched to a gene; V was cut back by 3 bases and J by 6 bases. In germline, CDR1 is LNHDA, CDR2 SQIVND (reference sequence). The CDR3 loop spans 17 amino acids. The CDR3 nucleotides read TGTGCCAGTAGTATCAACAGGACTAGCGGGAGGAGCGATACGCAGTATTTT. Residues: CASSINRTSGRSDTQYF.

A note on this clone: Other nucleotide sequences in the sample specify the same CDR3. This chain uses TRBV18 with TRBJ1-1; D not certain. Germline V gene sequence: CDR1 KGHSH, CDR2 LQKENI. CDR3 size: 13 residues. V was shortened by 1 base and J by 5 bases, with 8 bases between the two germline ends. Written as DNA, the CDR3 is TGTGCCAGCTCACCACAGGGAGGGACTGAAGCTTTCTTT. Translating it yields CASSPQGGTEAFF.

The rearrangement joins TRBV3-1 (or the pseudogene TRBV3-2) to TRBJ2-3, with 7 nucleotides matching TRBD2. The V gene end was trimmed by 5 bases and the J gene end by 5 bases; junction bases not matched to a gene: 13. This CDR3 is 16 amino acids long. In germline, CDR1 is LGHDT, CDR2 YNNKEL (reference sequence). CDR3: CASSWGGSGHGDTQYF. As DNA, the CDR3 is TGTGCCAGCAGCTGGGGAGGGAGCGGACATGGAGATACGCAGTATTTT.